These T cell receptor beta chains were read from a single sample in a study of Tregs in tolerant kidney transplant recipients. TCRdb keeps only in-frame clones here, not all; method: immunoSEQ multiplex PCR. Of some 240,000 clones in the sample, approximately 84% were seen once. The sequenced sample was CD4+ T cells from blood. The receptors stem from a human donor in good health. CDR3s include the opening cysteine and the closing phenylalanine or tryptophan. Fields, in order: V gene, J gene, clone size, CDR3 protein. Clone size is stated in some rows and not others, as once, few, many or a class when expanded.

TRBV10-3	TRBJ1-5	-	CAIRGEGSNQPQHF
TRBV2	TRBJ2-1	-	CASSRQGEQFF
TRBV13	TRBJ1-2	-	CASSLGQGAYGYTF
TRBV4-2	TRBJ1-2	-	CASSQPGNYGYTF
TRBV9	TRBJ2-1	-	CASSVTGSNSYNEQFF
TRBV5-4	TRBJ1-2	-	CASSGQGSTYGYTF
TRBV6-1	TRBJ1-2	-	CASSPDRNYGYTF
TRBV10-3	TRBJ1-6	-	CAISESKLLNSPLHF
TRBV25-1	TRBJ2-7	-	CASSIGGGATREQYF
TRBV5-1	TRBJ2-1	-	CASSPGQGYNEQFF
TRBV7-6	TRBJ1-5	-	CASTELPSSNQPQHF
TRBV11-2	TRBJ1-1	once	CASSDPGPPETFF
TRBV6-5	TRBJ1-1	-	CASSYARGRGNTEAFF
TRBV19	TRBJ1-5	-	CASSRGLYQPQHF
TRBV7-9	TRBJ1-5	-	CASTPTGGQPQHF
TRBV30	TRBJ1-2	-	CAWSSRGEFYGYTF
TRBV18	TRBJ1-3	-	CASSPGEKDTIYF
TRBV25-1	TRBJ2-1	-	CASTPLDRNNEQFF
TRBV6-5	TRBJ1-2	few	CATRLGLAATGYTF
TRBV19	TRBJ1-5	-	CASRGDRGSNQPQHF
TRBV18	TRBJ2-1	-	CASSPGTEYNEQFF
TRBV30	TRBJ2-3	-	CAWSVGSVDTQYF